The 21 T cell receptor beta chains below all came from one sample that was sequenced in a study of lymphopenia after photon versus proton radiotherapy. Only in-frame clones appear in the TCRdb table, and some are missing; sequencing was by immunoSEQ multiplex PCR. Of about 30,000 clones in the sample, approximately 93% are singletons; the top ten hold 0.6% to 0.85%. Sample: peripheral blood, taken from a patient treated with photon-based radiotherapy. The receptors were gathered from a woman aged 45-65 years with cholangiocarcinoma.

The chain combines TRBV4-1 with TRBJ2-2; 8 bases agree with TRBD1. The CDR3 contains 19 residues. V lost 5 bases to trimming and J lost 1 base; unmatched junction nucleotides: 15. The germline CDR1 and CDR2 sequences are MGHRA and YSYEKL. The CDR3 loop is CASSNQGPRTGKNTGELFF. CDR3 nucleotides: TGCGCCAGCAGCAACCAAGGACCCCGGACAGGGAAGAACACCGGGGAGCTGTTTTTT.

This chain connects TRBV6-5 to TRBJ1-2; D call uncertain. V was trimmed by 3 bases and J by 4 bases, leaving 12 bases between them. Germline CDR1 reads MNHEY; CDR2 reads SVGAGI. The CDR3 spans 14 residues. The CDR3 protein is CASSYKSGGYGYTF. The CDR3 region has the DNA TGTGCCAGCAGTTATAAGTCCGGTGGCTATGGCTACACCTTC.

The chain couples TRBV6-6 to TRBJ2-3; D is unclear. Germline V gives CDR1 MNHNY, CDR2 SVGAGI (reference sequence). This CDR3 is 16 amino acids long. Trimming pared 5 bases from V and 0 bases from J, leaving 15 bases between. CDR3 amino acids: CASSPEPITSTDTQYF. Here the CDR3 DNA reads TGTGCCAGCAGTCCAGAGCCAATTACTAGCACAGATACGCAGTATTTT.

J is TRBJ1-2 and V is TRBV19, with D possibly matching TRBD1 (5 bases). Germline V gene sequence: CDR1 LNHDA, CDR2 SQIVND (reference sequence). V was shortened by 6 bases and J by 3 bases, with 20 bases between the two germline ends. CDR3 length equals 16 residues. The CDR3 DNA sequence: TGTGCCAGTAGCCCCCTAGGACAAGGAGGAGACTATGGCTACACCTTC. This sequence encodes CASSPLGQGGDYGYTF.

The chain recombines TRBV25-1 with TRBJ1-2; 9 positions agree with TRBD1. Trimming took 2 bases from V and 5 from J; bases not matched to a gene: 9. From germline, CDR1 is MGHDK and CDR2 SYGVNS. This CDR3 is 16 amino acids long. For the CDR3, the DNA is TGTGCCAGCAGTGAAGCCGGAACAGGGGGCAAGTATGGCTACACCTTC. Translation gives CASSEAGTGGKYGYTF.

This chain's CDR3 is CASSPPDRAGGRNEQFF. The CDR3 coding sequence is TGTGCCAGCAGCCCCCCGGATAGGGCGGGGGGGCGCAATGAGCAGTTCTTC. The genes are TRBV7-8 and TRBJ2-1; 9 bases line up with TRBD2. CDR3 length: 17 residues. Unmatched junction bases numbered 14, after V lost 5 bases and J lost 6 bases. Germline values: CDR1 SGHVS, CDR2 FQNEAQ.

This clone came up once. CDR3: CASSPGTGSYEQYF. The CDR3 DNA follows: TGTGCCAGCAGCCCTGGGACAGGGTCCTACGAGCAGTACTTC. The J gene is TRBJ2-7, the V gene TRBV7-9; 9 bases line up with TRBD1. V dropped 5 bases and J dropped 1; count of bases not matched to a gene: 3. The CDR3 has 14 residues. The germline V gene encodes CDR1 SEHNR and CDR2 FQNEAQ (reference sequence).

The chain carries TRBV5-1 and TRBJ1-1; D not resolved. CDR1 is SGHRS, CDR2 YFSETQ, per germline. Trimming left V 1 base short and J 5 bases short, with 12 bases between. This CDR3 has 14 residues. The CDR3, as DNA: TGCGCCAGCAGCTTGAACCATCCGGGGACTGAAGCTTTCTTT. This codes for CASSLNHPGTEAFF.

This clone turned up a few times. The V gene is TRBV4-1, the J gene TRBJ1-1, with unresolved D. Between the trimmed V and J ends, which lost 5 bases and 0 bases, there was a span of 16 bases. Germline assignment: CDR1 MGHRA and CDR2 YSYEKL. There are 16 residues in the CDR3. CDR3 sequence (DNA): TGCGCCAGCAGCGGGGTGGGGTTCTTATTGAACACTGAAGCTTTCTTT. It translates to CASSGVGFLLNTEAFF.

The chain recombines TRBV27 with TRBJ2-7; D possibly matches TRBD1 or TRBD2 (5 bases each). Germline values: CDR1 MNHEY, CDR2 SMNVEV (reference sequence). Trimming took 5 bases from V and 3 from J, leaving 11 bases between them. This CDR3 region has 13 residues. The chain's CDR3 is CASSPWDRYEQYF. The DNA for the CDR3 is TGTGCCAGCAGTCCATGGGACCGCTACGAGCAGTACTTC.

V is TRBV6-6 and J is TRBJ2-3; tentatively, D is TRBD2 (5 bases). The ends were cut back, 4 bases at V and 5 bases at J, with 13 bases in the middle. This CDR3 has 14 amino acids. Germline V gene lookup returns CDR1 MNHNY and CDR2 SVGAGI (reference sequence). The CDR3 loop is CASSLEGGLDTQYF. As DNA, the CDR3 is TGTGCCAGCAGTTTAGAAGGCGGGTTAGATACGCAGTATTTT.

This chain joins TRBV9 and TRBJ1-4; tentatively, D is TRBD1 (5 bases). The germline V gene encodes CDR1 SGDLS and CDR2 YYNGEE. CDR3 length equals 15 residues. Deletions cut 0 bases from V and 8 bases from J, with 14 bases between. The CDR3, as DNA: TGTGCCAGCAGCGTAGACCTCGGGGCTGGGGAAAAACTGTTTTTT. Residues: CASSVDLGAGEKLFF.

The chain combines TRBV5-4 with TRBJ2-1, with D tentatively TRBD1 (5 bases). V lost 0 bases and J lost 2, with 9 bases in between. The CDR3 is made up of 15 amino acids. CDR1 and CDR2 from the germline V gene are SGHNT and YYREEE (reference sequence). CDR3 DNA: TGTGCCAGCAGCTTGGATGGGGCCGCCTACAATGAGCAGTTCTTC. It is translated as CASSLDGAAYNEQFF.

This chain connects TRBV5-4 to TRBJ2-7, with D possibly being TRBD1 (5 bases). Germline lookup yields CDR1 SGHNT and CDR2 YYREEE (reference sequence). V lost 4 bases and J 5 bases, leaving 16 bases between the germline ends. The CDR3 totals 14 residues. The CDR3 spells CASSDSRSVHEQYF. The CDR3 DNA is TGTGCCAGCAGCGACAGTCGGTCGGTTCACGAGCAGTACTTC. Drawing the rest from reference TRBV5-4 and TRBJ2-7, the complete variable domain is ETGVTQSPTHLIKTRGQQVTLRCSSQSGHNTVSWYQQALGQGPQFIFQYYREEENGRGNFPPRFSGLQFPNYSSELNVNALELDDSALYLCASSDSRSVHEQYFGPGTRLTVT.

The rearrangement links TRBV11-3 to TRBJ2-5; 14 bases are shared with TRBD2. Per the germline V gene, CDR1 is SGHNT and CDR2 is YENEEA. This CDR3 is 16 amino acids long. V lost 5 bases to trimming and J lost 3 bases; unmatched junction nucleotides: 5. The CDR3 here is CASSGGLAGGKETQYF. CDR3 sequence (DNA): TGTGCCAGCAGCGGCGGACTAGCGGGGGGTAAAGAGACCCAGTACTTC.

This rearrangement joins TRBV6-5 to TRBJ1-1; D perhaps matches TRBD1 (5 bases). The V and J ends lost 6 bases and 1 base respectively, with 12 bases between them. The CDR3 loop spans 14 amino acids. Germline lookup yields CDR1 MNHEY and CDR2 SVGAGI. CDR3 nucleotides: TGTGCCAGCAGATCCAGGGATGGGAACACTGAAGCTTTCTTT. Its translation is CASRSRDGNTEAFF.

The chain is built from TRBV5-1 and TRBJ2-7; 9 bases match TRBD1. CDR3 length equals 16 residues. V gave up 0 bases and J gave up 5 bases; unmatched junction bases: 9. Germline V gene data show CDR1 as SGHRS and CDR2 as YFSETQ. DNA of the CDR3: TGCGCCAGCAGCTTGGGGACAGGGGTATCCTTGGACGAGCAGTACTTC. Its translation is CASSLGTGVSLDEQYF.

V is TRBV9 and J is TRBJ1-1; a weak D match, TRBD1 (5 bases). The germline gives CDR1 SGDLS, CDR2 YYNGEE. The V end was cut by 1 base, the J end by 4 bases, with 11 bases between. This CDR3 has 14 residues. The CDR3 DNA sequence: TGTGCCAGCAGCGTAACAGGAAGGAGCACTGAAGCTTTCTTT. Protein sequence: CASSVTGRSTEAFF.

The V gene is TRBV7-8, the J gene TRBJ2-5, with 7 bases fitting TRBD1. From germline, CDR1 is SGHVS and CDR2 FQNEAQ. V dropped 5 bases and J dropped 5; count of bases not matched to a gene: 14. This CDR3 region has 16 residues. DNA of the CDR3: TGTGCCAGCAGCACCCCCGTTACAGGGGCACGGGAGACCCAGTACTTC. This translates into CASSTPVTGARETQYF.

V usage is TRBV9 and J usage is TRBJ1-4; weak D call: TRBD1 (5 bases). The CDR3 has 16 amino acids. Germline CDR1 SGDLS, CDR2 YYNGEE. Trimming took 3 bases from V and 11 from J, leaving 23 bases between them. The CDR3 loop is CASSEDGPEGRGKLFF. The CDR3 nucleotides are TGTGCCAGCAGCGAGGACGGGCCGGAGGGGCGTGGGAAACTGTTTTTT. Filled out from reference TRBV9 and TRBJ1-4, the complete variable domain reads DSGVTQTPKHLITATGQRVTLRCSPRSGDLSVYWYQQSLDQGLQFLIQYYNGEERAKGNILERFSAQQFPDLHSELNLSSLELGDSALYFCASSEDGPEGRGKLFFGSGTQLSVL.

The rearrangement uses TRBV5-1 and TRBJ2-7, with 7 nucleotides matching TRBD1. This CDR3 spans 13 amino acids. Per the germline V gene, CDR1 is SGHRS and CDR2 is YFSETQ. V dropped 2 bases and J dropped 4; count of bases not matched to a gene: 3. The CDR3 reads CASSLRQGYEQYF. The CDR3 coding sequence is TGCGCCAGCAGCTTAAGACAGGGTTACGAGCAGTACTTC.